This TCR beta chain comes out of a study of control samples from healthy donors and cancer patients. TCRdb's copy holds only in-frame clones and misses some; the assay was immunoSEQ multiplex PCR. This sample has about 170,000 clones, with 90% to 95% found just once. This CDR3 contains 12 residues. CDR1 is MGHDK and CDR2 is SYGVNS in the germline V gene. V was cut by 4 bases and J by 5 bases, with 6 bases left in between. Sequences were obtained from blood. The chain joins TRBV25-1 to TRBJ1-5; D uncertain. The sequence came from a woman aged 25 to 39 in good health. In nucleotides, the CDR3 is TGTGCCAGCAGTGGTAACCATCAGCCCCAGCATTTT. Translating it yields CASSGNHQPQHF.